The 18 T cell receptor beta chains below come from one sample, sequenced in a study of CD8+ T cells in alopecia areata. Indicated treatment: oral pan-JAK inhibitor, 5-10 mg twice daily. cDNA prepared by RNA extraction and subsequent reverse transcription served as the template for sequencing. Profiling relied on immunoSEQ multiplex PCR, and the TCRdb table lists in-frame clones only, not all of them. The sample contains approximately 200,000 clones, around two fifths of which appear only once. The specimen was CD4+ T cells sorted from blood, collected at roughly week 36, from a patient treated with tofacitinib. The receptor set was obtained from a human donor with alopecia areata.

This clone appeared once. V usage is TRBV6-5 and J usage is TRBJ2-1; possibly TRBD1 for D (5 bases). The CDR3 has 14 residues. V shed 8 bases and J shed 8 bases, with 19 bases lying between them. Germline-derived CDR1 and CDR2 are MNHEY and SVGAGI. CDR3 protein: CASRQTSKADEQFF. For the CDR3, the DNA is TGTGCCAGCCGACAGACATCGAAGGCCGATGAGCAGTTCTTC.

This clone was recorded once. The sample holds other DNA sequences that translate to the same CDR3. The V call is TRBV9, the J call TRBJ1-1, with D maybe TRBD1 (6 bases). V shed 2 bases and J shed 5 bases, with 10 bases lying between them. The V gene's germline CDR1 is SGDLS and CDR2 YYNGEE. The CDR3 consists of 13 residues. CDR3 bases: TGTGCCAGCAGCGTGGGGCAGGGGACTGAAGCTTTCTTT. Protein product: CASSVGQGTEAFF.

In regard to this clone: At the DNA level, this CDR3 is encoded by other sequences in the same sample as well. In DNA, the CDR3 is TGTGCCAGCAGCTTGGGACCAATGAACACTGAAGCTTTCTTT. It specifies CASSLGPMNTEAFF. The rearrangement joins TRBV5-4 to TRBJ1-1; D ambiguous. V lost 0 bases and J 0 bases, leaving 6 bases between the germline ends. Per the germline V gene, CDR1 is SGHNT and CDR2 is YYREEE (reference sequence). There are 14 residues in the CDR3.

The V call is TRBV6-5, the J call TRBJ2-1, with D perhaps matching TRBD2 (6 bases). This CDR3 comprises 13 residues. Germline V CDR1 and CDR2: MNHEY, SVGAGI. V dropped 5 bases and J dropped 8 bases, with 13 bases sitting between them. The CDR3 spells CASSGWGGDEQFF. DNA of the CDR3: TGTGCCAGCAGTGGCTGGGGAGGCGATGAGCAGTTCTTC.

V and J are TRBV7-2 and TRBJ2-1, with D uncertain. The CDR3 runs to 13 residues. Trimming cost V 1 base and J 5 bases, with 6 bases left between them. Germline values: CDR1 SGHTA, CDR2 FQGNSA. Here the CDR3 reads CASSLERNNEQFF. The CDR3 DNA sequence: TGTGCCAGCAGCTTAGAACGGAACAATGAGCAGTTCTTC.

J is TRBJ1-1 and V is TRBV29-1; 7 bases are a match to TRBD1. After removal of 5 bases from V and 4 bases from J, the junction contained 7 bases not matched to a gene. CDR3 length equals 13 residues. Germline values: CDR1 SQVTM, CDR2 ANQGSEA. Here the CDR3 DNA reads TGCAGCGTTTTCGGGCAGGGGGGCACTGAAGCTTTCTTT. Translated: CSVFGQGGTEAFF.

V usage is TRBV29-1 and J usage is TRBJ2-2; no clear D. The V gene's germline CDR1 is SQVTM and CDR2 ANQGSEA. There are 13 residues in the CDR3. The V gene lost 4 bases and the J gene lost 1 base, with 7 bases spanning the gap. The CDR3, as DNA: TGCAGCGTTGTGAGGCGGAACACCGGGGAGCTGTTTTTT. As protein: CSVVRRNTGELFF.

This clone was observed a few times. The V and J genes are TRBV28 and TRBJ2-7; D call uncertain. The V end was cut by 5 bases, the J end by 2 bases, with 7 bases between. This CDR3 spans 12 amino acids. CDR1 and CDR2 from the germline V gene are MDHEN and SYDVKM. The CDR3 nucleotides read TGTGCCAGCAGTCAACCCCCCTACGAGCAGTACTTC. Amino acids: CASSQPPYEQYF.

The V and J genes are TRBV6-5 and TRBJ2-7; D possibly matches TRBD1 or TRBD2 (6 bases each). The V end was cut by 3 bases, the J end by 12 bases, with 12 bases between. The CDR3 loop spans 11 amino acids. Germline lookup yields CDR1 MNHEY and CDR2 SVGAGI. The CDR3 region is CASSYGGRPYF. The CDR3 region has the DNA TGTGCCAGCAGTTATGGGGGGCGGCCGTACTTC.

This clone was seen only a few times. This chain joins TRBV5-1 and TRBJ2-5, with D perhaps TRBD1 or TRBD2 (5 bases each). V lost 4 bases to trimming and J lost 1 base, with 14 bases between them. The CDR3 sequence is 15 residues long. Per germline, CDR1 SGHRS and CDR2 YFSETQ. This CDR3 is CASSRDGAAQETQYF. The CDR3 bases are TGCGCCAGCAGCCGGGACGGCGCAGCCCAAGAGACCCAGTACTTC.

This clone was picked up a small number of times. The CDR3 reads CASSRAAGAKNIQYF. CDR3 sequence (DNA): TGTGCCAGCAGCCGGGCCGCAGGAGCCAAAAACATTCAGTACTTC. The chain joins TRBV7-2 to TRBJ2-4; D gene unclear. The CDR3 runs to 15 residues. The V end was cut by 5 bases, the J end by 0 bases, with 11 bases between. The germline CDR1 and CDR2 sequences are SGHTA and FQGNSA.

This clone was seen more than once but under ten times. This sequence joins TRBV30 and TRBJ2-1; D may be TRBD1 or TRBD2 (7 bases each). Germline lookup yields CDR1 GTSNPN and CDR2 SVGIG (reference sequence). V dropped 3 bases and J dropped 6 bases, with 27 bases sitting between them. This CDR3 is 18 amino acids long. CDR3 sequence: CAWSQPTSGGGPRNEQFF. CDR3 DNA: TGTGCCTGGAGCCAACCAACCTCAGGGGGAGGGCCCCGCAATGAGCAGTTCTTC.

This rearrangement joins TRBV7-8 to TRBJ2-7; 9 nucleotides match TRBD2. V lost 6 bases and J lost 0; bases outside the gene matches: 6. This CDR3 region has 15 residues. Germline values: CDR1 SGHVS, CDR2 FQNEAQ. In DNA form, the CDR3 reads TGTGCCAGCAGTTACGAGCGGGGGGTCTCCTACGAGCAGTACTTC. Translating it yields CASSYERGVSYEQYF.

V gene TRBV29-1 combines with J gene TRBJ2-5; 7 bases agree with TRBD1. With V trimmed by 6 bases and J by 5 bases, 12 bases remained unmatched. Germline loops: CDR1 SQVTM, CDR2 ANQGSEA. CDR3 length equals 14 residues. CDR3 coding DNA: TGCAGCGTAGAAAACAGGGGATTCGGGGAGACCCAGTACTTC. Protein sequence: CSVENRGFGETQYF.

The CDR3 nucleotides read TGCAGCGTTGATCAGGGGGCAGCGACCCAGTACTTC. Translation: CSVDQGAATQYF. The chain uses TRBV29-1 and TRBJ2-5; 8 nucleotides line up with TRBD1. The length of the CDR3 is 12 residues. Germline V gene data show CDR1 as SQVTM and CDR2 as ANQGSEA. V lost 3 bases, J lost 7 bases, and 4 bases stayed unmatched.

The chain has TRBV5-1 and TRBJ2-3; 9 bases map to TRBD1. In germline, CDR1 is SGHRS, CDR2 YFSETQ. V lost 8 bases and J lost 4; bases outside the gene matches: 8. The CDR3 runs to 14 residues. CDR3 loop: CASSGQGESDTQYF. Here the CDR3 DNA reads TGCGCCAGTTCGGGACAGGGAGAATCAGATACGCAGTATTTT.

A few counts support this clone. The V gene is TRBV5-1, the J gene TRBJ2-1; 7 nucleotides align to TRBD2. The CDR3 consists of 14 residues. The V gene end was trimmed by 4 bases and the J gene end by 7 bases; junction bases not matched to a gene: 8. Germline loops: CDR1 SGHRS, CDR2 YFSETQ. CDR3 in amino acids: CASSPGTTFNEQFF. Here the CDR3 DNA reads TGCGCCAGCAGCCCCGGGACTACGTTTAATGAGCAGTTCTTC.

This clone appeared a few times. This sequence joins TRBV29-1 and TRBJ1-1, with a possible D match to TRBD1 (5 bases). Germline CDR1 SQVTM, CDR2 ANQGSEA. Trimming left V 5 bases short and J 4 bases short, with 14 bases between. This CDR3 is 13 amino acids long. For the CDR3, the DNA is TGCAGCGTTAAGGGGCAGGGTGGCACTGAAGCTTTCTTT. As protein: CSVKGQGGTEAFF.